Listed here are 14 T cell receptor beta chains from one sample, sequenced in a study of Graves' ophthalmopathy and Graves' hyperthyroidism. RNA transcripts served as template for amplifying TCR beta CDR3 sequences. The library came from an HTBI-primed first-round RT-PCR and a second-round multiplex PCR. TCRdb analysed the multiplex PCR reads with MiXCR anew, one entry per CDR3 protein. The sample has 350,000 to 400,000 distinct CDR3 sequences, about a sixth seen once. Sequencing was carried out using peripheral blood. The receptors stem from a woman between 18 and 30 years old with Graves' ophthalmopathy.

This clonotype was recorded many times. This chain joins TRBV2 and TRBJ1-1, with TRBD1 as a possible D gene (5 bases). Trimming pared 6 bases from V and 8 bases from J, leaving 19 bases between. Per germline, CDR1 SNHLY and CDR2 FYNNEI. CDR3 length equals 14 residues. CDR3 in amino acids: CASSSRQTLNEAFF. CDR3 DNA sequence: TGTGCCAGCAGCTCCCGACAGACACTTAACGAAGCTTTCTTT.

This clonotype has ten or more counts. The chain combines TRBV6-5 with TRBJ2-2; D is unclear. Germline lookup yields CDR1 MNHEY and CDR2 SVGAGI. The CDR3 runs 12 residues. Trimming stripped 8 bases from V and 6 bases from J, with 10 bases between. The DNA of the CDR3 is TGTGCCAGCTTGAGTATGGCCGGGGAGCTGTTTTTT. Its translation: CASLSMAGELFF.

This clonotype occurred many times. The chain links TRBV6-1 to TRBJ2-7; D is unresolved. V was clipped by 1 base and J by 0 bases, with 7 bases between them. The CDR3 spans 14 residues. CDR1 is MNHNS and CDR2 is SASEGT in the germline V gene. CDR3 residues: CASSEGPSSYEQYF. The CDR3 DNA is TGTGCCAGCAGTGAAGGGCCGAGCTCCTACGAGCAGTACTTC.

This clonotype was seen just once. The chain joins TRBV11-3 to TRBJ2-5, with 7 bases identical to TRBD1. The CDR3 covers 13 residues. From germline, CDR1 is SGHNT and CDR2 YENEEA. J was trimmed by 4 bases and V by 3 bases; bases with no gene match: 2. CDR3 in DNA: TGTGCCAGCAGCTTTCGGACAGGAGAGACCCAGTACTTC. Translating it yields CASSFRTGETQYF.

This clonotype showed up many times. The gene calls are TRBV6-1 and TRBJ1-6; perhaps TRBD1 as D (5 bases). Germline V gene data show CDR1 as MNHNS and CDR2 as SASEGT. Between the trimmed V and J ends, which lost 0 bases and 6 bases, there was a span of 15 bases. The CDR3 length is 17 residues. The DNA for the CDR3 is TGTGCCAGCAGTGAAGCAGGGGACGTTTTCACTAATTCACCCCTCCACTTT. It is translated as CASSEAGDVFTNSPLHF.

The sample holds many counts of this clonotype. Written as DNA, the CDR3 is TGCAGTGCTAGTGACCCGCTTTATAGCAATCAGCCCCAGCATTTT. This translates into CSASDPLYSNQPQHF. The genes are TRBV20-1 and TRBJ1-5; D uncertain. In germline, CDR1 is DFQATT, CDR2 SNEGSKA (reference sequence). V lost 3 bases to trimming and J lost 0 bases, with 12 bases between them. CDR3 length: 15 amino acids.

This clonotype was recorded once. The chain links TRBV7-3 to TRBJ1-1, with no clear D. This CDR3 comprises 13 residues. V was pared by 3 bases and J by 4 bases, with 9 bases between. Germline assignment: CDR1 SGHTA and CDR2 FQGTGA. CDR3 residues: CASSFWVGTEAFF. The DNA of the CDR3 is TGTGCCAGCAGCTTCTGGGTGGGCACTGAAGCTTTCTTT.

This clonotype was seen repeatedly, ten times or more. CDR3 in amino acids: CASSPDPGGVRPQHF. For the CDR3, the DNA is TGTGCCAGCAGCCCAGACCCGGGCGGAGTGAGGCCCCAGCATTTT. This chain links TRBV7-2 with TRBJ1-5; no definite D call. The CDR3 runs 15 residues. CDR1 SGHTA and CDR2 FQGNSA come from the germline V gene. V was pared by 5 bases and J by 9 bases, with 20 bases between. Full variable domain (rest looked up from reference TRBV7-2 and TRBJ1-5): GAGVSQSPSNKVTEKGKDVELRCDPISGHTALYWYRQSLGQGLEFLIYFQGNSAPDKSGLPSDRFSAERTGGSVSTLTIQRTQQEDSAVYLCASSPDPGGVRPQHFGDGTRLSIL.

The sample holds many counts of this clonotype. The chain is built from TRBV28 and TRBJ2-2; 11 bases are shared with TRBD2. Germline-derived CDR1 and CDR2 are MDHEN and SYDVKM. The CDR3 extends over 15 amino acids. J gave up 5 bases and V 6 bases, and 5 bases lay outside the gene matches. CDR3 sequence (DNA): TGTGCCAGCAGCCAGACTAGCGGGGCGACCGGGGAGCTGTTTTTT. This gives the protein CASSQTSGATGELFF.

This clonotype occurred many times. The chain's CDR3 is CAIGREDGSYEQYF. CDR3 nucleotide sequence: TGTGCCATCGGTAGGGAGGACGGTTCCTACGAGCAGTACTTC. The chain joins TRBV10-3 to TRBJ2-7, with D maybe TRBD2 (6 bases). The CDR3 covers 14 residues. Germline CDR1 ENHRY, CDR2 SYGVKD. V was shortened by 8 bases and J by 1 base, with 15 bases between the two germline ends.

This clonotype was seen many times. Here the CDR3 reads CASSSSPSQYQETQYF. CDR3 sequence (DNA): TGTGCCAGCAGTTCTTCCCCTTCCCAGTACCAAGAGACCCAGTACTTC. V gene TRBV6-2 or TRBV6-3 combines with J gene TRBJ2-5, with unresolved D. The ends were cut back, 4 bases at V and 0 bases at J, with 15 bases in the middle. This CDR3 contains 16 residues. The germline V gene has CDR1 MNHEY and CDR2 SVGEGT.

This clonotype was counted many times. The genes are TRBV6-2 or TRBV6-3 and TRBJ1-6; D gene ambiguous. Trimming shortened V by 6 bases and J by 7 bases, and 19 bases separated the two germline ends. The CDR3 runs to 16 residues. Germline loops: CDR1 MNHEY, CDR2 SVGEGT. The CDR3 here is CASRSRLRGSNSPLHF. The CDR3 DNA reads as TGTGCCAGCAGATCTCGACTCAGAGGATCAAATTCACCCCTCCACTTT.

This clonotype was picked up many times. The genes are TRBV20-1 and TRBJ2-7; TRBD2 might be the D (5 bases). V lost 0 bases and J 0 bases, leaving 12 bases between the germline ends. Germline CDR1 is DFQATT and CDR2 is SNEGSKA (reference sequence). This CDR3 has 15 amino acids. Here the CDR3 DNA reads TGCAGTGCTAGAGACTACGGGATGATCTCCTACGAGCAGTACTTC. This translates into CSARDYGMISYEQYF.

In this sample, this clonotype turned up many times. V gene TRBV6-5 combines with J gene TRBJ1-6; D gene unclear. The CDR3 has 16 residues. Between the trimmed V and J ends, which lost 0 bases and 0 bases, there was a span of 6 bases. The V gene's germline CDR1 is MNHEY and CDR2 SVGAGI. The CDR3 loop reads CASSYSQSSYNSPLHF. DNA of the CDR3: TGTGCCAGCAGTTACTCGCAAAGCTCCTATAATTCACCCCTCCACTTT.